One and the same sample provided the 27 T cell receptor beta chains below, sequenced in a study of siplizumab effects on memory and regulatory T cells (dated by TCRdb to about 2019). Library preparation was by the immunoSEQ multiplex PCR assay. TCRdb mirrors the immuneACCESS table, restricted to in-frame sequences. Some clones are absent from its copies; in checked studies, under half trace to an unresolved V gene, and the reason for the others is unknown. This sample is represented by 85,000 to 120,000 clones; approximately 90% of them were singletons. Together, the top ten hold around 1.1% of the sample. Input material: CD4+ T cells sorted from blood. The receptors shown here come from a human donor in good health.

The chain combines TRBV6-6 with TRBJ2-7; the D is unclear. The CDR3 consists of 13 residues. V gave up 5 bases and J gave up 1 base, with 9 bases separating them. Germline V lookup: CDR1 MNHNY, CDR2 SVGAGI (reference sequence). CDR3: CASSRSVSYEQYF. CDR3 nucleotide sequence: TGTGCCAGCAGTCGAAGCGTGTCCTACGAGCAGTACTTC.

This sequence joins TRBV11-2 and TRBJ2-1; 8 positions agree with TRBD2. Looked up from germline, CDR1 is SGHAT and CDR2 is FQNNGV. The V gene end was trimmed by 1 base and the J gene end by 7 bases; junction bases not matched to a gene: 3. The CDR3 consists of 14 residues. The CDR3 DNA sequence: TGTGCCAGCAGCTTAGCGGGGGGGTTAAATGAGCAGTTCTTC. This translates into CASSLAGGLNEQFF.

The rearrangement uses TRBV27 and TRBJ1-2; 9 nucleotides line up with TRBD1. The germline gives CDR1 MNHEY, CDR2 SMNVEV (reference sequence). V trimming: 4 bases; J trimming: 4 bases; junction bases outside the gene matches: 7. This CDR3 contains 15 residues. The DNA of the CDR3 is TGTGCCAGCAGTTCTCCGGGACAGGGACCCTATGGCTACACCTTC. Translating it yields CASSSPGQGPYGYTF.

The chain combines TRBV7-9 with TRBJ1-4; possibly TRBD1 for D (6 bases). Trimming removed 10 bases from V and 5 bases from J, with 14 bases in between. This CDR3 has 13 residues. Per germline, CDR1 SEHNR and CDR2 FQNEAQ (reference sequence). The CDR3 bases are TGTGCCACCCGGACAGCCTCAAATGAAAAACTGTTTTTT. It translates to CATRTASNEKLFF.

CDR3 amino acids: CASSWGTGEKLFF. DNA of the CDR3: TGTGCCAGTAGTTGGGGAACAGGGGAAAAACTGTTTTTT. The rearrangement uses TRBV19 and TRBJ1-4; D might be TRBD1 (6 bases). CDR1 is LNHDA, CDR2 SQIVND, per germline (reference sequence). Trimming removed 5 bases at V and 8 bases at J, with 12 bases between. This CDR3 spans 13 amino acids.

The chain is built from TRBV7-8 and TRBJ2-1; no reliable D call. The CDR3 spans 15 residues. Germline V gene lookup returns CDR1 SGHVS and CDR2 FQNEAQ. Trimming cost V 1 base and J 0 bases, with 7 bases left between them. The CDR3 DNA follows: TGTGCCAGCAGCTTAGACAGACGCTCCTACAATGAGCAGTTCTTC. It specifies CASSLDRRSYNEQFF.

The rearrangement joins TRBV27 to TRBJ2-2; possibly TRBD1 for D (6 bases). CDR3 length equals 16 residues. CDR1 and CDR2 from the germline V gene are MNHEY and SMNVEV (reference sequence). The V end was cut by 7 bases, the J end by 1 base, with 16 bases between. The CDR3 is CASNPQGLGNTGELFF. CDR3 coding DNA: TGTGCCAGCAACCCCCAGGGGTTGGGGAACACCGGGGAGCTGTTTTTT.

This clone was picked up one time. The J gene is TRBJ2-1, the V gene TRBV19, with no clear D. The CDR3 is 11 residues long. The germline CDR1 and CDR2 sequences are LNHDA and SQIVND (reference sequence). The V gene lost 1 base and the J gene lost 9 bases, with 4 bases spanning the gap. CDR3 amino acids: CASSIVGEQFF. In DNA form, the CDR3 reads TGTGCCAGTAGTATAGTGGGTGAGCAGTTCTTC.

The V call is TRBV27, the J call TRBJ1-2; tentative D call: TRBD1 (5 bases). The length of the CDR3 is 15 residues. Trimming cost V 1 base and J 5 bases, with 14 bases left between them. Germline V gene lookup returns CDR1 MNHEY and CDR2 SMNVEV (reference sequence). The CDR3: CASSLYGGSSYGYTF. The CDR3 nucleotides are TGTGCCAGCAGTTTATACGGGGGATCCTCGTATGGCTACACCTTC.

CDR3 region: CASSYLTGQGGEQYF. CDR3 sequence (DNA): TGTGCCAGCAGTTACCTTACCGGACAGGGTGGTGAGCAGTACTTC. This rearrangement joins TRBV28 to TRBJ2-7, with TRBD1 matching over 8 bases. Germline CDR1 reads MDHEN; CDR2 reads SYDVKM. The CDR3 is 15 residues long. The junction had 12 bases not matched to a gene; V was cut back by 4 bases and J by 7 bases. The whole variable domain, remainder taken from reference TRBV28 and TRBJ2-7, is DVKVTQSSRYLVKRTGEKVFLECVQDMDHENMFWYRQDPGLGLRLIYFSYDVKMKEKGDIPEGYSVSREKKERFSLILESASTNQTSMYLCASSYLTGQGGEQYFGPGTRLTVT.

This rearrangement joins TRBV5-5 to TRBJ1-4; no firm D call. Looked up from germline, CDR1 is SGHKS and CDR2 is YYEKEE (reference sequence). The CDR3 has 16 amino acids. Trimming pared 5 bases from V and 5 bases from J, leaving 19 bases between. CDR3 protein: CASRGTGPQLNEKLFF. The CDR3 DNA reads as TGTGCCAGCAGGGGAACCGGGCCCCAACTCAATGAAAAACTGTTTTTT.

The rearrangement links TRBV28 to TRBJ1-5, with a possible D match to TRBD1 (6 bases). Germline V gene data show CDR1 as MDHEN and CDR2 as SYDVKM. Trimming took off 6 bases at V and 5 bases at J, with 14 bases between the two ends. The CDR3 is made up of 14 amino acids. CDR3 coding DNA: TGTGCCAGCAGGACGCGGGGGCTCGATCAGCCCCAGCATTTT. Amino acids: CASRTRGLDQPQHF.

The V and J genes are TRBV23-1 and TRBJ2-7; weak D call: TRBD2 (5 bases). TRBV23-1 qualifies as an ORF whose function is uncertain. The CDR3 is made up of 10 amino acids. Between the trimmed V and J ends, which lost 7 bases and 7 bases, there was a span of 8 bases. DNA for the CDR3: TGCGCCAGCACCGGAGGAGAGCAGTACTTC. Translation: CASTGGEQYF.

The gene calls are TRBV23-1 and TRBJ2-1, with TRBD2 as a possible D gene (6 bases). TRBV23-1 is treated as an ORF (open reading frame) with a function not yet certain. Trimming pared 4 bases from V and 0 bases from J, leaving 10 bases between. This CDR3 is built from 15 residues. The CDR3 nucleotides read TGCGCCAGCAGTCGACTGACTAGCTCCTACAATGAGCAGTTCTTC. Its protein product is CASSRLTSSYNEQFF.

The chain uses TRBV5-4 and TRBJ2-5, with 8 bases that match TRBD2. V lost 2 bases to trimming and J lost 6 bases; unmatched junction nucleotides: 6. The germline V gene has CDR1 SGHNT and CDR2 YYREEE (reference sequence). The CDR3 has 14 residues. The CDR3 reads CASSFGGGEKTQYF. Written as DNA, the CDR3 is TGTGCCAGCAGCTTCGGGGGGGGCGAGAAGACCCAGTACTTC.

The chain couples TRBV28 to TRBJ2-7, with D possibly being TRBD2 (6 bases). The CDR3 is 12 amino acids. The V end lost 8 bases, the J end lost 3 bases, and 11 bases lay between the germline ends. CDR1 and CDR2 from the germline V gene are MDHEN and SYDVKM. CDR3 nucleotide sequence: TGTGCCAGCTCCCCGGACTACTACGAGCAGTACTTC. Encoded protein: CASSPDYYEQYF.

The chain couples TRBV2 to TRBJ2-5; D not resolved. CDR3 length: 11 amino acids. V was pared by 4 bases and J by 7 bases, with 7 bases between. Germline-derived CDR1 and CDR2 are SNHLY and FYNNEI. The CDR3 nucleotides read TGTGCCAGCAGTGGGCGTGTGACCCAGTACTTC. Its protein product is CASSGRVTQYF.

The V and J genes are TRBV28 and TRBJ2-3; 11 nucleotides agree with TRBD2. J gave up 3 bases and V 5 bases, and 19 bases lay outside the gene matches. The CDR3 runs to 20 residues. Germline CDR1 MDHEN, CDR2 SYDVKM. CDR3 nucleotide sequence: TGTGCCAGCAGTCCCCCCCCGGGGACCAGAACTAGCGGGAGTACAGATACGCAGTATTTT. As protein: CASSPPPGTRTSGSTDTQYF.

The rearrangement links TRBV6-1 to TRBJ1-2; 8 bases map to TRBD1. Trimming took 0 bases from V and 7 from J; bases not matched to a gene: 4. Germline CDR1 reads MNHNS; CDR2 reads SASEGT. The CDR3 contains 14 residues. The CDR3 nucleotides read TGTGCCAGCAGTGAAGCCCAGGGGGCCTCTGGCTACACCTTC. This encodes CASSEAQGASGYTF.

The V call is TRBV4-2, the J call TRBJ1-2, with 8 bases matching TRBD1. With 4 bases clipped from V and 8 bases from J, the junction kept 9 bases outside the gene matches. CDR1 is LGHNA, CDR2 YNFKEQ, per germline. The CDR3 is 14 residues long. DNA for the CDR3: TGTGCCAGCAGCCTCGACAGGGGACCGCACGGCTACACCTTC. This encodes CASSLDRGPHGYTF.

V usage is TRBV28 and J usage is TRBJ2-5; 8 bases line up with TRBD2. Per the germline V gene, CDR1 is MDHEN and CDR2 is SYDVKM. V was clipped by 8 bases and J by 1 base; unmatched bases: 9. The CDR3 totals 15 residues. In DNA form, the CDR3 reads TGTGCCAGCGGGGGTGTAGCGGGGTTCCAAGAGACCCAGTACTTC. Translation gives CASGGVAGFQETQYF.

The chain joins TRBV18 to TRBJ2-7, with unresolved D. V lost 6 bases to trimming and J lost 4 bases, with 10 bases between them. This CDR3 comprises 12 residues. Germline V gene data show CDR1 as KGHSH and CDR2 as LQKENI. The CDR3 sequence is CASSRQKYEQYF. CDR3 nucleotide sequence: TGTGCCAGCTCGCGGCAGAAGTACGAGCAGTACTTC.

This clone occurred once. The chain joins TRBV23-1 to TRBJ2-3; D not resolved. TRBV23-1 is classed as an ORF, of uncertain function. Trimming cost V 5 bases and J 2 bases, with 17 bases left between them. The CDR3 is 16 amino acids. CDR3 sequence (DNA): TGCGCCAGCAGTGAAGGGCCAGGTATGATCACAGATACGCAGTATTTT. Its translation is CASSEGPGMITDTQYF.

V usage is TRBV14 and J usage is TRBJ2-1; possible D gene TRBD2, 6 bases. The germline gives CDR1 SGHDN, CDR2 FVKESK. Deletions cut 4 bases from V and 7 bases from J, with 14 bases between. CDR3 length: 14 residues. As DNA, the CDR3 is TGTGCCAGCAGCCCGGTCGGGGGTTGGAATGAGCAGTTCTTC. Translated: CASSPVGGWNEQFF.

This chain links TRBV10-3 with TRBJ1-6, with unresolved D. CDR1 is ENHRY and CDR2 is SYGVKD in the germline V gene. The V and J ends lost 2 bases and 8 bases respectively, with 4 bases between them. The CDR3 consists of 12 residues. CDR3 loop: CAISEADSPLHF. CDR3 sequence (DNA): TGTGCCATCAGTGAGGCGGATTCACCCCTCCACTTT.

The genes are TRBV6-5 and TRBJ1-3, with D unresolved. There are 13 residues in the CDR3. The V end lost 2 bases, the J end lost 4 bases, and 6 bases lay between the germline ends. The germline V gene has CDR1 MNHEY and CDR2 SVGAGI. The CDR3 nucleotides read TGTGCCAGCAGTTACGGGCAGGGAAACACCATATATTTT. It encodes CASSYGQGNTIYF.

The chain links TRBV19 to TRBJ2-1; possibly TRBD1 for D (6 bases). CDR3 length: 18 amino acids. V shed 0 bases and J shed 6 bases, with 21 bases lying between them. CDR1 LNHDA and CDR2 SQIVND come from the germline V gene (reference sequence). CDR3 residues: CASSIDQWGRGQGNEQFF. The CDR3 region has the DNA TGTGCCAGTAGTATAGATCAGTGGGGCAGGGGTCAGGGCAATGAGCAGTTCTTC.